Given below is one T cell receptor beta chain in context. Its antigen remains unidentified. The sample comes from a study of CD8 T cells in Susac syndrome. Study-wide points: The study admitted that it had a relatively small number of individuals in its TCR sequencing and HLA analysis.

Germline CDR1 LGHDT, CDR2 YNNKEL (reference sequence). V lost 1 base to trimming and J lost 2 bases; unmatched junction nucleotides: 6. This CDR3 spans 16 amino acids. RNA, at about 0.45 to 1 ug, was reverse transcribed with random hexamers. TCRdb reprocessed the immunoSEQ multiplex PCR reads with MiXCR, giving one entry per CDR3 protein. This sample carries about 150,000 distinct CDR3 sequences, approximately 96% of them seen once, and the ten largest clones take 0.21%. CD8+ and CD4+ T cells circulating in blood were sequenced for TCR beta. The multiple sclerosis controls comprised treatment-naive patients whose relapsing-remitting disease was stable or active.

The sequencing input was CD8+ T cells from PBMCs. This receptor was identified in a human donor with multiple sclerosis. The chain recombines TRBV3-1 with TRBJ2-3; 7 positions match TRBD2. The CDR3 bases are TGTGCCAGCAGCCAAGTGCCTAGCGGAACCACAGATACGCAGTATTTT. Protein sequence: CASSQVPSGTTDTQYF.